This TCR beta chain derives from a study of CD8 T cells in ankylosing spondylitis. Study results and limitations: The study identified a TCR beta motif of under ten highly homologous variants that appeared characteristic of ankylosing spondylitis blood. Prior literature has documented some motif variants in synovial fluid and blood from reactive arthritis.

Remarks on this clonotype: Its antigen is unknown.

Each CDR3 protein gets one entry after TCRdb re-called the 5' RACE reads with MiXCR. Here the sample spans 100,000 or so distinct CDR3 sequences, about 9% being singletons. The germline V gene has CDR1 ENHRY and CDR2 SYGVKD. The CDR3 runs 14 residues. The germline V and J ends were trimmed by 2 bases and 8 bases, with 15 bases remaining between them. This clonotype was obtained from a male donor with ankylosing spondylitis. The chain uses TRBV10-3 and TRBJ1-2, with unresolved D. Sequencing was carried out using blood, either unsorted or a sorted T cell fraction (not recorded which). In DNA form, the CDR3 reads TGTGCCATCAGTGAGAGCCTGGGAACGTGGGGCTACACCTTC. Translated: CAISESLGTWGYTF.